The 24 T cell receptor beta chains below were found in one sample sequenced in a study of OX40 agonist ivuxolimab in advanced cancers. Library preparation employed the immunoSEQ multiplex PCR assay. Here the immuneACCESS table is served through TCRdb, limited to in-frame sequences with V and J called. Missing clones are a known gap in these copies; in checked studies unresolved V genes cover under half, and the rest lacks a known reason. Recorded for this sample are about 55,000 clones; 77% of them occurred a single time. The top ten hold 5% to 7.5% of the sample. The sample here was CD4+ or CD8+ T cells sorted from blood, taken in a trial of the OX40 agonist ivuxolimab. These receptors were collected from an adult with an advanced solid tumor such as melanoma, head and neck, liver or kidney cancer.

This sequence joins TRBV7-3 and TRBJ2-1; D might be TRBD2 (6 bases). CDR1 SGHTA and CDR2 FQGTGA come from the germline V gene. The CDR3 has 15 residues. V lost 3 bases, J lost 9 bases, and 18 bases lay in between. The CDR3 sequence is CASSFSAGFGGEQFF. As DNA, the CDR3 is TGTGCCAGCAGCTTCAGTGCGGGTTTCGGGGGTGAGCAGTTCTTC.

This clone was seen only a few times. This chain connects TRBV29-1 to TRBJ2-5; 11 nucleotides line up with TRBD2. The germline CDR1 and CDR2 sequences are SQVTM and ANQGSEA. V was pared by 8 bases and J by 5 bases, with 7 bases of the junction left unmatched. This CDR3 comprises 13 residues. This CDR3 reads CSYDRTSGETQYF. The CDR3 region has the DNA TGCAGCTATGACCGGACTAGCGGGGAGACCCAGTACTTC.

The gene calls are TRBV19 and TRBJ2-2; the D is unclear. The CDR3 consists of 13 residues. V lost 1 base and J lost 6, with 6 bases in between. Germline CDR1 reads LNHDA; CDR2 reads SQIVND (reference sequence). CDR3 protein: CASSIGYSGELFF. DNA for the CDR3: TGTGCCAGTAGTATAGGGTACTCCGGGGAGCTGTTTTTT.

The J gene is TRBJ1-2, the V gene TRBV4-3, with TRBD1 matching 7 bases. The CDR3 loop spans 14 amino acids. V lost 3 bases and J lost 8; bases outside the gene matches: 9. Germline values: CDR1 LGHNA, CDR2 YSLEER. The CDR3: CASSQDTTGRGYTF. CDR3 coding DNA: TGCGCCAGCAGCCAGGACACGACAGGGAGGGGCTACACCTTC.

This clone has a handful of counts. This sequence joins TRBV28 and TRBJ1-5; 10 nucleotides align to TRBD1. This CDR3 spans 15 amino acids. Looked up from germline, CDR1 is MDHEN and CDR2 is SYDVKM. The ends lost 6 bases at V and 6 bases at J; junction bases unmatched: 8. The DNA of the CDR3 is TGTGCCAGCAGCCCCGGGACAGGGGTAGTTCAGCCCCAGCATTTT. Translating gives CASSPGTGVVQPQHF.

V and J are TRBV19 and TRBJ1-5; D gene uncertain. CDR1 and CDR2 (germline): LNHDA, SQIVND (reference sequence). Between the trimmed V and J ends, which lost 5 bases and 0 bases, there was a span of 11 bases. This CDR3 region has 15 residues. Here the CDR3 DNA reads TGTGCCAGTAGTGGAGGGTTTCTTAGCAATCAGCCCCAGCATTTT. Protein: CASSGGFLSNQPQHF.

V and J are TRBV6-5 and TRBJ1-1; possible D gene TRBD1, 5 bases. Trimming took 0 bases from V and 8 from J, leaving 7 bases between them. Germline CDR1 MNHEY, CDR2 SVGAGI. The CDR3 consists of 12 residues. CDR3 residues: CASSYSRDEAFF. CDR3 sequence (DNA): TGTGCCAGCAGTTACTCGAGGGACGAAGCTTTCTTT.

The J gene is TRBJ2-3, the V gene TRBV7-2; possible D gene TRBD2, 5 bases. This CDR3 is 12 amino acids long. V was cut by 7 bases and J by 7 bases, with 12 bases left in between. Germline-derived CDR1 and CDR2 are SGHTA and FQGNSA. The CDR3 protein is CASTFSGNTQYF. The CDR3 coding sequence is TGTGCCAGCACCTTTTCGGGGAATACGCAGTATTTT.

V and J are TRBV2 and TRBJ1-2, with D uncertain. The CDR3 length is 13 residues. V was trimmed by 1 base and J by 7 bases, leaving 10 bases between them. The germline gives CDR1 SNHLY, CDR2 FYNNEI. CDR3 sequence reads: CASSEEVGAGYTF. In DNA form, the CDR3 reads TGTGCCAGCAGTGAAGAGGTTGGTGCTGGCTACACCTTC.

The chain carries TRBV7-8 and TRBJ1-2, with a possible D match to TRBD1 (5 bases). Germline CDR1 and CDR2: SGHVS and FQNEAQ. CDR3 length: 14 amino acids. V lost 5 bases and J 4 bases, leaving 14 bases between the germline ends. As DNA, the CDR3 is TGTGCCAGCAGCCGGACGGGGCTCTCCTATGGCTACACCTTC. Translation gives CASSRTGLSYGYTF.

This chain uses TRBV30 with TRBJ2-7; D is possibly TRBD2 (6 bases). Germline values: CDR1 GTSNPN, CDR2 SVGIG (reference sequence). This CDR3 is 19 amino acids long. V was pared by 0 bases and J by 1 base, with 25 bases between. The CDR3 sequence: CAWSVPRAGRTIRSYEQYF. CDR3 coding DNA: TGTGCCTGGAGTGTACCTCGGGCGGGTAGGACTATAAGGTCCTACGAGCAGTACTTC. The full variable domain, with the rest looked up from reference TRBV30 and TRBJ2-7, is SQTIHQWPATLVQPVGSPLSLECTVEGTSNPNLYWYRQAAGRGLQLLFYSVGIGQISSEVPQNLSASRPQDRQFILSSKKLLLSDSGFYLCAWSVPRAGRTIRSYEQYFGPGTRLTVT.

This chain uses TRBV29-1 with TRBJ2-7; D possibly corresponds to TRBD2 (7 bases). The CDR3 covers 16 residues. Germline V gene lookup returns CDR1 SQVTM and CDR2 ANQGSEA. Trimming removed 5 bases from V and 1 base from J, with 21 bases in between. This CDR3 is CSVPGEGGGLSYEQYF. DNA of the CDR3: TGCAGCGTTCCTGGGGAGGGGGGCGGACTTTCCTACGAGCAGTACTTC.

The CDR3 nucleotides are TGTGCCAGCAGTGGCGCCGTTCGGACAGATACGCAGTATTTT. Encoded protein: CASSGAVRTDTQYF. The chain links TRBV2 to TRBJ2-3; D remains unclear. In germline, CDR1 is SNHLY, CDR2 FYNNEI. The CDR3 is 14 residues long. V was shortened by 4 bases and J by 3 bases, with 11 bases between the two germline ends.

This rearrangement joins TRBV11-3 to TRBJ2-2; D is uncertain. This CDR3 spans 13 amino acids. Germline-derived CDR1 and CDR2 are SGHNT and YENEEA. With 1 base removed from V and 6 bases from J, the gap between germline ends came to 6 bases. The CDR3 region has the DNA TGTGCCAGCAGCTTAGGGCTTTCCGGGGAGCTGTTTTTT. It encodes CASSLGLSGELFF.

The rearrangement links TRBV11-2 to TRBJ2-5, with a possible D match to TRBD2 (5 bases). The DNA end is a closer match to TRBJ2-7, so the J assignment may be wrong. This CDR3 is built from 13 residues. The germline CDR1 and CDR2 sequences are SGHAT and FQNNGV. The CDR3 loop reads CASSLPGTYEQYF. The DNA of the CDR3 is TGTGCCAGCAGCTTACCGGGAACCTACGAGCAGTACTTC.

The gene calls are TRBV18 and TRBJ2-7; D uncertain. Germline CDR1 KGHSH, CDR2 LQKENI. Trimming removed 3 bases at V and 3 bases at J, with 12 bases between. This CDR3 comprises 14 residues. CDR3 protein: CASSPRGYNYEQYF. CDR3 coding DNA: TGTGCCAGCTCACCCCGAGGCTACAACTACGAGCAGTACTTC.

The chain carries TRBV27 and TRBJ1-1, with D possibly matching TRBD1 (5 bases). There are 13 residues in the CDR3. V was clipped by 10 bases and J by 0 bases, with 12 bases between them. Germline V lookup: CDR1 MNHEY, CDR2 SMNVEV (reference sequence). The CDR3 coding sequence is TGTGCCACCCCGGGACGGATGAACACTGAAGCTTTCTTT. Residues: CATPGRMNTEAFF.

In its sample, this clone was seen once. The chain couples TRBV18 to TRBJ1-1, with D tentatively TRBD1 (5 bases). This CDR3 comprises 15 residues. V was cut by 3 bases and J by 1 base, with 12 bases left in between. Per the germline V gene, CDR1 is KGHSH and CDR2 is LQKENI. This CDR3 is CASSPHDSGNTEAFF. CDR3 sequence (DNA): TGTGCCAGCTCACCGCACGACAGCGGGAACACTGAAGCTTTCTTT.

The chain links TRBV18 to TRBJ1-4; 7 bases match TRBD1. V was pared by 3 bases and J by 5 bases, with 6 bases of the junction left unmatched. The CDR3 is made up of 15 amino acids. Germline CDR1 reads KGHSH; CDR2 reads LQKENI. In DNA, the CDR3 is TGTGCCAGCTCACCGGACAGGTTAGCCAATGAAAAACTGTTTTTT. Protein: CASSPDRLANEKLFF.

The chain carries TRBV7-2 and TRBJ2-7, with D possibly being TRBD2 (6 bases). The CDR3 loop spans 15 amino acids. Trimming stripped 0 bases from V and 0 bases from J, with 9 bases between. In germline, CDR1 is SGHTA, CDR2 FQGNSA. The CDR3 DNA sequence: TGTGCCAGCAGCTTAGCGGCGGGGAGCTCCTACGAGCAGTACTTC. Translating gives CASSLAAGSSYEQYF.

The J gene is TRBJ1-6, the V gene TRBV11-2; TRBD1 agrees at 7 bases. The CDR3 contains 15 residues. Trimming took 3 bases from V and 6 from J; bases not matched to a gene: 5. Germline loops: CDR1 SGHAT, CDR2 FQNNGV. The CDR3 DNA sequence: TGTGCCAGCAGCTTGAGCCAGGGGGGTAATTCACCCCTCCACTTT. This codes for CASSLSQGGNSPLHF.

The rearrangement joins TRBV19 to TRBJ2-7; D may be TRBD1 or TRBD2 (7 bases each). Germline values: CDR1 LNHDA, CDR2 SQIVND (reference sequence). The length of the CDR3 is 15 residues. DNA of the CDR3: TGTGCTACAAAGGGACAGCGGGATGGGTCCTACGAGCAGTACTTC. Encoded protein: CATKGQRDGSYEQYF.

The rearrangement joins TRBV5-1 to TRBJ2-5; 14 nucleotides agree with TRBD2. The CDR3 extends over 14 amino acids. Germline V CDR1 and CDR2: SGHRS, YFSETQ. V trimming: 4 bases; J trimming: 11 bases; junction bases outside the gene matches: 7. The CDR3 DNA reads as TGCGCCAGCAGCCCCGGGACTAGCGGGAGAGGGCAGTACTTC. Translating it yields CASSPGTSGRGQYF.

The CDR3 nucleotides are TGTGCCAGCAGCCCCAGGGCGGGGGGGCAAGAGACCCAGTACTTC. It is translated as CASSPRAGGQETQYF. The rearrangement uses TRBV7-2 and TRBJ2-5; 9 nucleotides align to TRBD2. The CDR3 is 15 residues long. Germline V gives CDR1 SGHTA, CDR2 FQGNSA. V shed 5 bases, J shed 2 bases, and the junction held 6 bases outside the gene matches.